This entry lists 5 T cell receptor beta chains sequenced from one sample in a study of neurological immune-mediated disorders. Each CDR3 protein is one row after TCRdb ran MiXCR on the 5' RACE reads. Of tens of thousands of distinct CDR3 sequences in the sample, around 3.8% were seen once. Sequencing was carried out using CD4+ T cells from blood. Receptors originate from a woman aged 40 to 50 with multiple sclerosis.

This clonotype showed up many times. The CDR3 here is CASSSDRGYQPQHF. CDR3 nucleotides: TGTGCCAGCAGCTCCGACAGGGGCTATCAGCCCCAGCATTTT. The chain joins TRBV7-8 to TRBJ1-5; 8 bases agree with TRBD1. The CDR3 contains 14 residues. Trimming removed 4 bases from V and 5 bases from J; junction bases left unmatched: 4. CDR1 is SGHVS, CDR2 FQNEAQ, per germline.

This clonotype was detected many times. The V and J genes are TRBV4-1 and TRBJ2-1, with 9 bases aligning to TRBD2. From germline, CDR1 is MGHRA and CDR2 YSYEKL. V was pared by 5 bases and J by 9 bases, with 14 bases of the junction left unmatched. The CDR3 length is 16 residues. The CDR3 reads CASSTTGAGGPGEQFF. In DNA, the CDR3 is TGCGCCAGCAGCACAACGGGAGCGGGGGGCCCGGGTGAGCAGTTCTTC.

This clonotype was counted many times. The gene calls are TRBV3-1 and TRBJ2-2, with D unclear. The CDR3 is 13 residues long. CDR1 and CDR2 (germline): LGHDT, YNNKEL (reference sequence). Trimming removed 5 bases at V and 5 bases at J, with 9 bases between. As DNA, the CDR3 is TGTGCCAGCAGCGGTTTATGGACCGGGGAGCTGTTTTTT. Its translation: CASSGLWTGELFF.

This clonotype was seen many times. The CDR3 region has the DNA TGTGCCAGCAGCGTAGTGGAGGAGTTCAGCAATCAGCCCCAGCATTTT. Translated: CASSVVEEFSNQPQHF. J is TRBJ1-5 and V is TRBV9, with unresolved D. The CDR3 is made up of 16 amino acids. CDR1 and CDR2 (germline): SGDLS, YYNGEE. V dropped 0 bases and J dropped 1 base, with 11 bases sitting between them.

Many counts were recorded for this clonotype. This chain links TRBV20-1 with TRBJ2-7; D might be TRBD1 or TRBD2, each matching 5 bases. Between the trimmed V and J ends, which lost 6 bases and 5 bases, there was a span of 20 bases. Germline V gene data show CDR1 as DFQATT and CDR2 as SNEGSKA (reference sequence). The CDR3 consists of 14 residues. The CDR3 protein is CSARDDGVGDEQYF. The CDR3 region has the DNA TGCAGTGCCCGGGACGACGGTGTGGGGGACGAGCAGTACTTC.